Following are 20 T cell receptor beta chains from one sample sequenced in a study of OX40 agonist ivuxolimab in advanced cancers. Library preparation employed the immunoSEQ multiplex PCR assay. Sourced from immuneACCESS, this table was stored by TCRdb with only in-frame sequences that have V and J called. A share of the clones is absent; for the studies checked, an unresolved V gene accounts for under half, and the remainder has no known explanation. The sample table contains 55,000 to 80,000 clones; only one count was recorded for roughly nine tenths of them. Around 12% of the sample is held by the ten biggest clonotypes. The source was CD4+ or CD8+ T cells sorted from blood, collected in a trial of the OX40 agonist ivuxolimab. The receptors here all came from an adult with an advanced solid tumor such as melanoma, head and neck, liver or kidney cancer.

The chain carries TRBV9 and TRBJ2-7; possible D gene TRBD2, 5 bases. The CDR3 contains 14 residues. Trimming cost V 3 bases and J 0 bases, with 10 bases left between them. From germline, CDR1 is SGDLS and CDR2 YYNGEE. DNA of the CDR3: TGTGCCAGCAGCGAGAGGGTCGGCTCCTACGAGCAGTACTTC. Its protein is CASSERVGSYEQYF.

The rearrangement joins TRBV30 to TRBJ1-5; 9 nucleotides agree with TRBD1. This CDR3 has 14 residues. Germline loops: CDR1 GTSNPN, CDR2 SVGIG (reference sequence). Losses at the gene ends were 2 bases for V and 4 bases for J; bases not matched to a gene: 3. Here the CDR3 reads CAWSMGQGNQPQHF. CDR3 nucleotide sequence: TGTGCCTGGAGTATGGGACAGGGTAATCAGCCCCAGCATTTT.

This rearrangement joins TRBV27 to TRBJ2-1, with 8 bases identical to TRBD2. There are 12 residues in the CDR3. CDR1 is MNHEY and CDR2 is SMNVEV in the germline V gene (reference sequence). V trimming: 8 bases; J trimming: 8 bases; junction bases outside the gene matches: 5. CDR3 sequence reads: CASGTSGYEQFF. CDR3 bases: TGTGCCAGCGGTACTAGCGGCTATGAGCAGTTCTTC.

The rearrangement joins TRBV27 to TRBJ1-2; D may be TRBD1 (5 bases). CDR3 size: 13 residues. Germline V lookup: CDR1 MNHEY, CDR2 SMNVEV (reference sequence). Trimming pared 8 bases from V and 4 bases from J, leaving 14 bases between. The CDR3 sequence: CASQRGVGYGYTF. CDR3 bases: TGTGCCAGCCAAAGGGGTGTCGGCTATGGCTACACCTTC.

The chain carries TRBV9 and TRBJ1-2; D unclear. With 3 bases removed from V and 6 bases from J, the gap between germline ends came to 9 bases. CDR1 SGDLS and CDR2 YYNGEE come from the germline V gene. The CDR3 totals 12 residues. Written as DNA, the CDR3 is TGTGCCAGCAGCGCGGCGCCTCATGGCTACACCTTC. It specifies CASSAAPHGYTF.

Notes on this clone: Other nucleotide sequences in the sample specify the same CDR3. The chain has TRBV4-1 and TRBJ2-7; D is uncertain. This CDR3 has 12 residues. Trimming cost V 1 base and J 3 bases, with 4 bases left between them. Germline-derived CDR1 and CDR2 are MGHRA and YSYEKL. DNA for the CDR3: TGCGCCAGCAGCCAAGGGGGCTACGAGCAGTACTTC. It specifies CASSQGGYEQYF.

The CDR3 reads CASSFLGEAKNIQYF. In DNA form, the CDR3 reads TGTGCCAGCAGCTTCCTAGGGGAGGCCAAAAACATTCAGTACTTC. V and J are TRBV5-4 and TRBJ2-4, with D perhaps assigned TRBD1 or TRBD2 (5 bases each). V was cut by 2 bases and J by 1 base, with 10 bases left in between. The CDR3 loop spans 15 amino acids. From germline, CDR1 is SGHNT and CDR2 YYREEE (reference sequence).

The J gene is TRBJ2-7, the V gene TRBV27, with D tentatively TRBD2 (7 bases). The CDR3 contains 16 residues. Trimming removed 4 bases at V and 4 bases at J, with 20 bases between. Germline CDR1 MNHEY, CDR2 SMNVEV (reference sequence). This CDR3 is CASSSPKLGGGYEQYF. In DNA, the CDR3 is TGTGCCAGCAGTTCGCCCAAGTTGGGAGGGGGTTACGAGCAGTACTTC.

This chain joins TRBV21-1 and TRBJ2-3; TRBD2 is the table's D call and was not checked against the DNA. TRBV21-1 is flagged as a pseudogene. The CDR3 spans 15 residues. CDR3 DNA: TGTGCCAGCAGCCCCACTAGCGGGAGAACGGATACGCAGTATTTT. Amino acid sequence: CASSPTSGRTDTQYF.

The chain links TRBV13 to TRBJ2-1; D gene ambiguous. Trimming took 5 bases from V and 7 from J, leaving 9 bases between them. Germline CDR1 and CDR2: PRHDT and FYEKMQ (reference sequence). CDR3 length: 12 residues. CDR3 amino acids: CASSATQNEQFF. Written as DNA, the CDR3 is TGTGCCAGCAGCGCGACACAGAATGAGCAGTTCTTC.

The J gene is TRBJ2-7, the V gene TRBV4-1; 7 bases fit TRBD2. The CDR3 length is 14 residues. V lost 1 base, J lost 3 bases, and 3 bases stayed unmatched. Per germline, CDR1 MGHRA and CDR2 YSYEKL. The CDR3 spells CASSQVAGDYEQYF. The CDR3 nucleotides read TGCGCCAGCAGCCAAGTTGCGGGGGACTACGAGCAGTACTTC.

The rearrangement joins TRBV18 to TRBJ1-5; no clear D. The CDR3 length is 17 residues. Germline CDR1 and CDR2: KGHSH and LQKENI. Trimming cost V 4 bases and J 2 bases, with 18 bases left between them. DNA of the CDR3: TGTGCCAGCTCACAGGTTTTGAGGCAGGATCGCAATCAGCCCCAGCATTTT. Translated, it gives CASSQVLRQDRNQPQHF.

This clone has only a few counts. The chain couples TRBV11-3 to TRBJ2-2; D not resolved. CDR3 length equals 14 residues. The V end was cut by 0 bases, the J end by 1 base, with 3 bases between. Germline assignment: CDR1 SGHNT and CDR2 YENEEA. CDR3 coding DNA: TGTGCCAGCAGCTTAGAATGGAACACCGGGGAGCTGTTTTTT. Encoded protein: CASSLEWNTGELFF.

This clone was counted a single time. The rearrangement links TRBV27 to TRBJ2-7; 9 bases agree with TRBD2. Germline V gene lookup returns CDR1 MNHEY and CDR2 SMNVEV (reference sequence). Germline trimming cut 6 bases from V and 7 bases from J; bases unmatched to any gene: 13. The CDR3 is made up of 15 amino acids. The CDR3 sequence: CASSTGLALTWEQYF. CDR3 sequence (DNA): TGTGCCAGCAGCACCGGACTAGCGCTTACGTGGGAGCAGTACTTC.

The gene calls are TRBV9 and TRBJ2-3; unclear D gene. The CDR3 spans 14 residues. CDR1 SGDLS and CDR2 YYNGEE come from the germline V gene. V was trimmed by 0 bases and J by 3 bases, leaving 8 bases between them. CDR3 bases: TGTGCCAGCAGCGTAGGTTTTCGGACAGATACGCAGTATTTT. It translates to CASSVGFRTDTQYF.

The V and J genes are TRBV27 and TRBJ2-1; D unresolved. Germline V CDR1 and CDR2: MNHEY, SMNVEV (reference sequence). Trimming took off 3 bases at V and 13 bases at J, with 10 bases between the two ends. CDR3 size: 11 residues. In DNA form, the CDR3 reads TGTGCCAGCAGTTTTGGTGGGGTTCAGTTCTTC. It translates to CASSFGGVQFF.

The chain links TRBV21-1 to TRBJ2-1. TRBV21-1 is a documented pseudogene. The CDR3 has 17 residues. The chain's CDR3 is CASSKARAEGAYNEQFF. As DNA, the CDR3 is TGTGCCAGCAGCAAAGCGCGGGCCGAAGGGGCCTACAATGAGCAGTTCTTC.

V gene TRBV27 combines with J gene TRBJ2-7; maybe TRBD1 (6 bases). Between the trimmed V and J ends, which lost 10 bases and 3 bases, there was a span of 10 bases. Germline CDR1 is MNHEY and CDR2 is SMNVEV (reference sequence). The CDR3 runs 11 residues. The CDR3 nucleotides read TGTGCCACCAAACAGGGCTACGAGCAGTACTTC. It specifies CATKQGYEQYF.

The genes are TRBV5-5 and TRBJ2-7, with TRBD1 matching 8 bases. Germline V lookup: CDR1 SGHKS, CDR2 YYEKEE (reference sequence). The V gene end was trimmed by 2 bases and the J gene end by 6 bases; junction bases not matched to a gene: 4. The CDR3 contains 13 residues. CDR3 sequence reads: CASSFGQGGEQYF. CDR3 DNA sequence: TGTGCCAGCAGCTTCGGACAGGGCGGCGAGCAGTACTTC.

This chain links TRBV19 with TRBJ1-2; D not certain. Trimming took off 7 bases at V and 5 bases at J, with 11 bases between the two ends. Germline lookup yields CDR1 LNHDA and CDR2 SQIVND (reference sequence). The CDR3 runs to 12 residues. CDR3: CASTPGGYGYTF. The DNA for the CDR3 is TGTGCCAGTACCCCAGGCGGGTATGGCTACACCTTC.